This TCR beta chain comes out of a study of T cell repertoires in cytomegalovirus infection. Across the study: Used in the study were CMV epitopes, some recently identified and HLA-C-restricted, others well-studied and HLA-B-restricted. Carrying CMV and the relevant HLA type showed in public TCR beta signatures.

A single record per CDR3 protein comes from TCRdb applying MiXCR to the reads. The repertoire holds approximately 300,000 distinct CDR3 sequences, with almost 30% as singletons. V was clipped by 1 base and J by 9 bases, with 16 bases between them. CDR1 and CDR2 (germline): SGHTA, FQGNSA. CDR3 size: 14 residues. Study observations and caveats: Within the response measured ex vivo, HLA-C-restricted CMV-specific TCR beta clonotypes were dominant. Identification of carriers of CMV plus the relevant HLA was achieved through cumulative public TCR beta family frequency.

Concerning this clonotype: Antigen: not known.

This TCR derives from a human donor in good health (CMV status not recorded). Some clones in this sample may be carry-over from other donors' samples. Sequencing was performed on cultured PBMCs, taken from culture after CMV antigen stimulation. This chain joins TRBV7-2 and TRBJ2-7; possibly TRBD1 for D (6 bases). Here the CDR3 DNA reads TGTGCCAGCAGCTTAGACAGGGAAGATATCGGGCAGTACTTC. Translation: CASSLDREDIGQYF.